Each of the 21 T cell receptor beta chains below was sequenced from the same sample in a study of blood T cell repertoires in COVID-19. Method: immunoSEQ multiplex PCR; TCRdb's copy keeps in-frame clones and lacks some. The profile shows some 50,000 clones, around 86% of them singletons. Sequencing was performed on peripheral blood. The receptors were gathered from a human donor in a cohort sampled during active COVID-19.

This clone has only a few counts. The rearrangement links TRBV2 to TRBJ1-6; weak D call: TRBD1 (5 bases). The CDR3 is made up of 16 amino acids. The V and J ends lost 5 bases and 7 bases respectively, with 18 bases between them. Germline V gene lookup returns CDR1 SNHLY and CDR2 FYNNEI. The CDR3 sequence: CASSFPGAGENSPLHF. CDR3 nucleotides: TGTGCCAGCAGTTTTCCTGGGGCGGGGGAAAATTCACCCCTCCACTTT.

The J gene is TRBJ2-7, the V gene TRBV5-1; D is unclear. Germline V lookup: CDR1 SGHRS, CDR2 YFSETQ. The CDR3 has 10 residues. V shed 6 bases and J shed 3 bases, with 4 bases lying between them. The CDR3 DNA is TGCGCCAGCATTTACTACGAGCAGTACTTC. Translation: CASIYYEQYF.

This clone appeared once. The genes are TRBV30 and TRBJ2-7; 12 bases fit TRBD1. The CDR3 covers 14 residues. The V gene's germline CDR1 is GTSNPN and CDR2 SVGIG (reference sequence). J was trimmed by 6 bases and V by 5 bases; bases with no gene match: 8. DNA for the CDR3: TGTGCCTGGTCGTCCGGGACAGGGGGCTCCGAGCAGTACTTC. Translated, it gives CAWSSGTGGSEQYF.

The V gene is TRBV7-2, the J gene TRBJ1-4; D not certain. This CDR3 has 13 amino acids. The germline V and J ends were trimmed by 4 bases and 12 bases, with 15 bases remaining between them. CDR1 SGHTA and CDR2 FQGNSA come from the germline V gene. CDR3 protein: CASSSEPRVELFF. Here the CDR3 DNA reads TGTGCCAGCAGCTCCGAGCCCCGGGTCGAACTGTTTTTT.

The chain recombines TRBV19 with TRBJ2-1, with TRBD2 matching over 11 bases. CDR1 is LNHDA, CDR2 SQIVND, per germline (reference sequence). Trimming removed 4 bases from V and 4 bases from J; junction bases left unmatched: 3. The length of the CDR3 is 15 residues. This CDR3 reads CASSTGTSGYNEQFF. The CDR3 DNA sequence: TGTGCCAGTAGTACCGGGACTAGCGGTTACAATGAGCAGTTCTTC. Drawing the rest from reference TRBV19 and TRBJ2-1, the complete variable domain is DGGITQSPKYLFRKEGQNVTLSCEQNLNHDAMYWYRQDPGQGLRLIYYSQIVNDFQKGDIAEGYSVSREKKESFPLTVTSAQKNPTAFYLCASSTGTSGYNEQFFGPGTRLTVL.

The CDR3 reads CASSELGQLNEKLFF. The DNA of the CDR3 is TGTGCCAGCAGTGAACTTGGGCAGCTAAATGAAAAACTGTTTTTT. The chain joins TRBV6-1 to TRBJ1-4; no clear D. From germline, CDR1 is MNHNS and CDR2 SASEGT. The V end was cut by 2 bases, the J end by 5 bases, with 12 bases between. This CDR3 is built from 15 residues.

The chain recombines TRBV27 with TRBJ2-7; TRBD1 agrees at 8 bases. Germline CDR1 reads MNHEY; CDR2 reads SMNVEV (reference sequence). V was pared by 7 bases and J by 2 bases, with 7 bases of the junction left unmatched. CDR3 length equals 14 residues. The CDR3 nucleotides are TGTGCCAGCAAATCCGGGACAGGTACCTACGAGCAGTACTTC. This encodes CASKSGTGTYEQYF.

CDR3 protein: CASSISGGSYNEQFF. In nucleotides, the CDR3 is TGTGCCAGCAGTATCTCCGGGGGCTCCTACAATGAGCAGTTCTTC. The genes are TRBV2 and TRBJ2-1; D perhaps matches TRBD2 (6 bases). Trimming took 5 bases from V and 0 from J, leaving 11 bases between them. The CDR3 totals 15 residues. Germline V lookup: CDR1 SNHLY, CDR2 FYNNEI.

The chain couples TRBV7-3 to TRBJ2-3; 9 bases agree with TRBD2. The junction had 2 bases not matched to a gene; V was cut back by 3 bases and J by 4 bases. The CDR3 runs 14 residues. Germline V CDR1 and CDR2: SGHTA, FQGTGA. The CDR3 region is CASSLLAGSDTQYF. The CDR3 region has the DNA TGTGCCAGCAGCTTGCTAGCGGGGTCAGATACGCAGTATTTT.

V usage is TRBV29-1 and J usage is TRBJ1-1; a weak D match, TRBD1 (5 bases). V was cut by 0 bases and J by 1 base, with 9 bases left in between. This CDR3 is 14 amino acids long. Germline CDR1 and CDR2: SQVTM and ANQGSEA. CDR3 protein: CSVEEWGGNTEAFF. The CDR3 DNA follows: TGCAGCGTTGAAGAATGGGGGGGGAACACTGAAGCTTTCTTT.

The rearrangement uses TRBV5-5 and TRBJ1-2; D is undetermined. CDR1 and CDR2 from the germline V gene are SGHKS and YYEKEE (reference sequence). V lost 2 bases and J lost 3, with 17 bases in between. This CDR3 is built from 16 residues. The CDR3 spells CASSFLWTPGDYGYTF. In DNA, the CDR3 is TGTGCCAGCAGCTTCTTATGGACCCCGGGAGACTATGGCTACACCTTC.

The chain combines TRBV9 with TRBJ2-1; TRBD2 might be the D (6 bases). Germline values: CDR1 SGDLS, CDR2 YYNGEE. This CDR3 region has 13 residues. V lost 0 bases and J 9 bases, leaving 10 bases between the germline ends. In DNA, the CDR3 is TGTGCCAGCAGCGTAGCGGGAGATGCTGAGCAGTTCTTC. Protein: CASSVAGDAEQFF.

The chain links TRBV2 to TRBJ1-5, with D possibly matching TRBD1 (5 bases). The germline V gene has CDR1 SNHLY and CDR2 FYNNEI. This CDR3 region has 16 residues. The V end was cut by 4 bases, the J end by 1 base, with 14 bases between. The CDR3 nucleotides are TGTGCCAGCAGTGGTTTGGGGCGCCGAAGCAATCAGCCCCAGCATTTT. Protein: CASSGLGRRSNQPQHF.

This chain joins TRBV18 and TRBJ2-7, with a weak D call TRBD1 (6 bases). Trimming pared 2 bases from V and 3 bases from J, leaving 11 bases between. CDR3 length: 14 residues. From germline, CDR1 is KGHSH and CDR2 LQKENI. The CDR3 DNA reads TGTGCCAGCTCACCAGGGACAAACGACTACGAGCAGTACTTC. The encoded protein is CASSPGTNDYEQYF.

The CDR3 region is CASSPRPRGQGEQYF. The CDR3 DNA reads TGTGCCAGCAGCCCCAGGCCACGCGGACAGGGCGAGCAGTACTTC. The chain is built from TRBV7-7 and TRBJ2-7; 8 bases agree with TRBD1. The ends lost 5 bases at V and 6 bases at J; junction bases unmatched: 12. This CDR3 is 15 amino acids long. CDR1 is SSHAT and CDR2 is FNYEAQ in the germline V gene (reference sequence). Looking up the rest from reference TRBV7-7 and TRBJ2-7 gives the full variable domain: GAGVSQSPRYKVTKRGQDVTLRCDPISSHATLYWYQQALGQGPEFLTYFNYEAQPDKSGLPSDRFSAERPEGSISTLTIQRTEQRDSAMYRCASSPRPRGQGEQYFGPGTRLTVT.

The J gene is TRBJ1-3, the V gene TRBV18; 7 positions match TRBD1. Germline CDR1 KGHSH, CDR2 LQKENI. The CDR3 totals 19 residues. V was clipped by 4 bases and J by 1 base; unmatched bases: 16. DNA of the CDR3: TGTGCCAGCTCACGCGGACAGGCCTTCGGTGCCCCGTCTGGAAACACCATATATTTT. This translates into CASSRGQAFGAPSGNTIYF.

This clone appeared a single time. This chain joins TRBV9 and TRBJ1-2; 9 nucleotides line up with TRBD1. Germline CDR1 reads SGDLS; CDR2 reads YYNGEE. This CDR3 contains 13 residues. V was clipped by 3 bases and J by 10 bases; unmatched bases: 7. In DNA form, the CDR3 reads TGTGCCAGCAGCGCAGGGACAGGGATGGACTACACCTTC. Translated, it gives CASSAGTGMDYTF.

The rearrangement links TRBV11-2 to TRBJ2-7, with a weak D call TRBD2 (7 bases). CDR3 length equals 15 residues. V was shortened by 5 bases and J by 0 bases, with 14 bases between the two germline ends. The germline CDR1 and CDR2 sequences are SGHAT and FQNNGV. The CDR3 DNA sequence: TGTGCCAGCAGCCGCGGGGGCGCAAGCTCCTACGAGCAGTACTTC. Its protein product is CASSRGGASSYEQYF. Full variable domain (remainder filled in from reference TRBV11-2 and TRBJ2-7): EAGVAQSPRYKIIEKRQSVAFWCNPISGHATLYWYQQILGQGPKLLIQFQNNGVVDDSQLPKDRFSAERLKGVDSTLKIQPAKLEDSAVYLCASSRGGASSYEQYFGPGTRLTVT.

This sequence joins TRBV4-3 and TRBJ1-5; no definite D call. Trimming removed 0 bases at V and 3 bases at J, with 24 bases between. This CDR3 comprises 20 residues. Germline CDR1 and CDR2: LGHNA and YSLEER. CDR3 coding DNA: TGCGCCAGCAGCCAAGAGGGTGAGAACAGCCATCACTTTTTCAATCAGCCCCAGCATTTT. Amino acids: CASSQEGENSHHFFNQPQHF.

This chain links TRBV4-3 with TRBJ1-1, with unresolved D. V was clipped by 1 base and J by 1 base, with 16 bases between them. This CDR3 spans 17 amino acids. The germline gives CDR1 LGHNA, CDR2 YSLEER. The CDR3 sequence is CASSQATGKPPNTEAFF. CDR3 nucleotides: TGCGCCAGCAGCCAAGCCACCGGGAAACCCCCGAACACTGAAGCTTTCTTT.

The J gene is TRBJ2-1, the V gene TRBV6-1; D might be TRBD2 (5 bases). V gave up 0 bases and J gave up 10 bases, with 13 bases separating them. The germline V gene has CDR1 MNHNS and CDR2 SASEGT. This CDR3 has 14 residues. CDR3 coding DNA: TGTGCCAGCAGTGAAGCCACCTTGCGGGCGGAGCAGTTCTTC. The encoded protein is CASSEATLRAEQFF.